This TCR beta chain appears in the sequencing data of a study of T cell changes during pregnancy in multiple sclerosis. Germline-derived CDR1 and CDR2 are GTSNPN and SVGIG (reference sequence). Trimming stripped 5 bases from V and 5 bases from J, with 12 bases between. The CDR3 runs 12 residues. TCRdb's copy holds only in-frame clones and misses some; the assay was immunoSEQ multiplex PCR. The table records 60,000 to 65,000 clones, 90% of them present only once. The sequence was collected from a female donor in good health, enrolled as a control in a pregnancy study. The chain links TRBV30 to TRBJ1-2; D may be TRBD1 (6 bases). The sample here was peripheral blood, taken in the second trimester of pregnancy. The CDR3 DNA sequence: TGTGCCTGGTCCATAGGACAGTATGGCTACACCTTC. This gives the protein CAWSIGQYGYTF.